What follows describes a single T cell receptor beta chain. This entry is derived from a study of blood T cell repertoires in COVID-19. Libraries were prepared by immunoSEQ multiplex PCR; TCRdb keeps only in-frame clonotypes and omits some of them. Of 100,000 to 150,000 clones listed, approximately 81% are singletons. The source is a man aged 60 to 69 with acute or convalescent COVID-19. The source material was peripheral blood.

The CDR3 sequence: CASISTGQTTYGYTF. Here the CDR3 DNA reads TGTGCCAGCATAAGCACGGGACAGACCACCTATGGCTACACCTTC. The gene calls are TRBV6-6 and TRBJ1-2; 7 bases agree with TRBD1. Germline loops: CDR1 MNHNY, CDR2 SVGAGI (reference sequence). The V and J ends lost 7 bases and 4 bases, in that order; junction bases with no gene match: 12. The CDR3 consists of 15 residues.